Sequencing of this T cell receptor (beta chain) was carried out in a study of cytomegalovirus exposure and HLA in healthy donors. Study summary: Prior work identified some 120 million unique TCR beta sequences in about 179 million T cells. For the approximately 400 genotyped donors, 75% to 90% fell within the Caucasian-associated ancestry cluster.

J was trimmed by 0 bases and V by 0 bases; bases with no gene match: 14. In germline, CDR1 is SGHRS, CDR2 YFSETQ. The CDR3 covers 19 residues. Whole-study results and caveats: Donors belonging to an Asian-associated ancestry cluster reportedly showed fewer N-insertions in productive TCRs than the roughly 670-donor mean, according to what a later analysis found. Cytomegalovirus status, reportedly, was diagnosed with high specificity and sensitivity by the classifier.

Points on this clone: Its matching antigen is unknown.

The PCR used 60 Vbeta and 13 Jbeta primers. The protocol was immunoSEQ multiplex PCR, while the TCRdb copy is restricted to in-frame clones and leaves out a portion. The data show 180,000 or so clones, about 59% seen once. This TCR was sampled from a man aged 35 to 55 in good health and CMV-seronegative. The rearrangement joins TRBV5-1 to TRBJ2-7; 8 nucleotides agree with TRBD1. Sequences were obtained from PBMCs. The CDR3 here is CASSLVVGQGARGSYEQYF. In DNA form, the CDR3 reads TGCGCCAGCAGCTTGGTGGTGGGGCAGGGGGCGCGGGGCTCCTACGAGCAGTACTTC.